Following are 2 T cell receptor beta chains from one sample sequenced in a study of T-cell reconstitution after alpha-beta-depleted transplantation in children. Unique molecular identifiers were used to barcode this TCRbeta library. TCRdb re-called the PCR reads with MiXCR, one entry per CDR3 protein. The sample consists of about 200,000 distinct CDR3 sequences, around 5.9% of them appearing once. Sequencing was performed on PBMCs, taken before TCRalphabeta/CD19-depleted stem cell transplant. The receptors originated from a girl under two years old with combined immunodeficiency, due to receive a stem cell transplant.

This clonotype appeared many times. V usage is TRBV24-1 and J usage is TRBJ2-1; 7 bases line up with TRBD1. This CDR3 has 15 amino acids. The germline gives CDR1 KGHDR, CDR2 SFDVKD. After removal of 1 base from V and 4 bases from J, the junction contained 3 bases not matched to a gene. The CDR3 bases are TGTGCCACCAGTGATTTAGGGACAGAGTACAATGAGCAGTTCTTC. This encodes CATSDLGTEYNEQFF.

This clonotype has only a few counts. The chain joins TRBV9 to TRBJ2-7, with TRBD1 matching 8 bases. J was trimmed by 5 bases and V by 4 bases; bases with no gene match: 8. Germline CDR1 and CDR2: SGDLS and YYNGEE. This CDR3 has 14 amino acids. The chain's CDR3 is CASSPWTGNNEQYF. In DNA form, the CDR3 reads TGTGCCAGCAGCCCGTGGACAGGGAACAACGAGCAGTACTTC. Together with reference TRBV9 and TRBJ2-7, the CDR3 gives the full variable domain: DSGVTQTPKHLITATGQRVTLRCSPRSGDLSVYWYQQSLDQGLQFLIQYYNGEERAKGNILERFSAQQFPDLHSELNLSSLELGDSALYFCASSPWTGNNEQYFGPGTRLTVT.